Shown below are 7 T cell receptor beta chains from a single sample sequenced in a study of early T cells in non-severe SARS-CoV-2 infection (dated by TCRdb to about 2021). Libraries were prepared through 5' RACE. Sequencing took place on a NextSeq 500. Using fastp at Q25 and MiXCR, TCRdb reprocessed the public reads and kept productive beta chains. Rows are combined by CDR3 protein, so each entry shows the most common genes and DNA. The sample has fewer than 55,000 distinct CDR3 sequences on record, 6% to 7% of them singletons. The top ten clones comprise around 20% of the sample. This specimen consisted of whole blood, obtained at baseline. These receptors all stem from an adult who was a healthcare worker with PCR-confirmed SARS-CoV-2 infection or an uninfected control (not recorded which).

This clonotype was counted at least ten times. The V and J genes are TRBV7-4 and TRBJ1-1; weak D call: TRBD1 (6 bases). Trimming left V 5 bases short and J 1 base short, with 17 bases between. This CDR3 has 16 amino acids. Germline V gives CDR1 SGHVT, CDR2 SQSDAQ. The CDR3 loop is CASSPTGGQANTEAFF. The CDR3 region has the DNA TGTGCCAGCAGCCCCACCGGGGGGCAAGCGAACACTGAAGCTTTCTTT.

Only a few counts were recorded for this clonotype. V is TRBV7-8 and J is TRBJ2-1; 11 nucleotides match TRBD2. The ends lost 5 bases at V and 4 bases at J; junction bases unmatched: 16. The CDR3 sequence is 19 residues long. Germline CDR1 reads SGHVS; CDR2 reads FQNEAQ. CDR3: CASSPLLGTSGRGYNEQFF. The CDR3 region has the DNA TGTGCCAGCAGCCCTCTCCTCGGAACTAGCGGGAGAGGGTACAATGAGCAGTTCTTC.

The chain links TRBV6-4 to TRBJ2-2; TRBD2 matches at 9 bases. This CDR3 has 14 amino acids. Trimming removed 6 bases from V and 5 bases from J; junction bases left unmatched: 4. CDR1 and CDR2 (germline): MRHNA, SNTAGT. The CDR3 DNA sequence: TGTGCCAGCAGGCCGGGACTAGCTACCGGGGAGCTGTTTTTT. This gives the protein CASRPGLATGELFF.

The chain employs TRBV7-2 and TRBJ2-3; D may be TRBD2 (6 bases). Trimming removed 7 bases at V and 3 bases at J, with 11 bases between. This CDR3 comprises 13 residues. Per the germline V gene, CDR1 is SGHTA and CDR2 is FQGNSA. CDR3 nucleotides: TGTGCCAGCACCCGGGAGTCAACAGATACGCAGTATTTT. Translated: CASTRESTDTQYF.

The J gene is TRBJ1-1, the V gene TRBV7-9, with D maybe TRBD1 (5 bases). With 10 bases removed from V and 0 bases from J, the gap between germline ends came to 9 bases. This CDR3 is built from 12 residues. Germline CDR1 SEHNR, CDR2 FQNEAQ (reference sequence). The CDR3 sequence: CATVGVNTEAFF. As DNA, the CDR3 is TGTGCCACCGTGGGGGTGAACACTGAAGCTTTCTTT. Looking up the rest from reference TRBV7-9 and TRBJ1-1 gives the full variable domain: DTGVSQNPRHKITKRGQNVTFRCDPISEHNRLYWYRQTLGQGPEFLTYFQNEAQLEKSRLLSDRFSAERPKGSFSTLEIQRTEQGDSAMYLCATVGVNTEAFFGQGTRLTVV.

This clonotype came up many times. The chain recombines TRBV11-3 with TRBJ2-5, with 7 bases matching TRBD1. CDR1 SGHNT and CDR2 YENEEA come from the germline V gene. V gave up 5 bases and J gave up 2 bases; unmatched junction bases: 5. CDR3 length: 14 residues. The DNA for the CDR3 is TGTGCCAGCAGCCGTGGGGGACAGCAAGAGACCCAGTACTTC. Its protein product is CASSRGGQQETQYF. Complete variable domain (other parts from reference TRBV11-3 and TRBJ2-5): EAGVVQSPRYKIIEKKQPVAFWCNPISGHNTLYWYLQNLGQGPELLIRYENEEAVDDSQLPKDRFSAERLKGVDSTLKIQPAELGDSAVYLCASSRGGQQETQYFGPGTRLLVL.

This clonotype was counted a few times. The V and J genes are TRBV7-6 and TRBJ1-1; the D gene is possibly TRBD1 (5 bases). The CDR3 runs to 13 residues. The germline V gene encodes CDR1 SGHVS and CDR2 FNYEAQ. V was trimmed by 5 bases and J by 11 bases, leaving 18 bases between them. CDR3: CASSPGLGDEAFF. CDR3 bases: TGTGCCAGCAGCCCTGGGCTCGGGGACGAGGCTTTCTTT. Together with reference TRBV7-6 and TRBJ1-1, the CDR3 gives the full variable domain: GAGVSQSPRYKVTKRGQDVALRCDPISGHVSLYWYRQALGQGPEFLTYFNYEAQQDKSGLPNDRFSAERPEGSISTLTIQRTEQRDSAMYRCASSPGLGDEAFFGQGTRLTVV.